The clone carrying this T cell receptor (beta chain) was found a few times. The antigen is undetermined. The ends were cut back, 2 bases at V and 5 bases at J, with 12 bases in the middle. The CDR3 totals 15 residues. Germline CDR1 and CDR2: LNHDA and SQIVND (reference sequence). Each CDR3 protein is one row after TCRdb ran MiXCR on the RT-PCR reads. The sample lists about 190,000 distinct CDR3 sequences, around an eighth occurring once. This sample is part of a study of response to subunit inactivated influenza vaccine. Study observations and caveats: Few new T cells, the authors suggested, are recruited by each seasonal influenza vaccination.

The chain employs TRBV19 and TRBJ2-2; maybe TRBD1 (6 bases). The source of this sequence is a man aged 50-59 years who received an inactivated influenza vaccine. Sequenced material: CD8+ T cells sorted from PBMCs, taken about 5 days after vaccination. For the CDR3, the DNA is TGTGCCAGTAGTATATGGACAGACTTTACCGGGGAGCTGTTTTTT. Translation: CASSIWTDFTGELFF.